This T cell receptor beta chain was retrieved from a study of vaccination and CD4 T cells after COVID-19. Study in general: Post-COVID specimens were obtained a median 101 days after diagnosis (range 35 to 161).

Trimming pared 0 bases from V and 4 bases from J, leaving 10 bases between. In germline, CDR1 is SGHVS, CDR2 FQNEAQ. The CDR3 length is 14 residues. The assay that was used to sequence DNA from cultured CD4+ T cells was the Oncomine TCR Beta short-read assay. Cultured CD4+ T cells yielded the extracted genomic DNA. Using its own MiXCR run on the PCR reads, TCRdb lists one record per CDR3 protein. The data show 9,000 to 13,000 distinct CDR3 sequences, approximately 25% seen once. Documented treatment: roughly ten-day PBMC culture with coronavirus spike peptide pools or control peptides (ViraFEST assay). Peptide pools at approximately 10 ug/ml stimulated two million PBMCs per well with roughly 10 IU/ml IL-2. This clonotype was seen more than once but under ten times. Antigen: not known. Study observations and caveats: Nearly all convalescent vaccine-specific clones, 304 of 307, recognized only SARS-CoV-2 spike.

This clonotype originated in a human donor who had recovered from COVID-19. This chain joins TRBV7-8 and TRBJ2-7; D perhaps matches TRBD2 (5 bases). The specimen comprised CD4+ T cells from blood, cultured in vitro, sampled after SARS-CoV-2 vaccination. CDR3 DNA sequence: TGTGCCAGCAGCTTAGCGACCGGGGTTTACGAGCAGTACTTC. Protein: CASSLATGVYEQYF. Based on the CDR3 plus reference TRBV7-8 and TRBJ2-7, the full variable domain is GAGVSQSPRYKVAKRGQDVALRCDPISGHVSLFWYQQALGQGPEFLTYFQNEAQLDKSGLPSDRFFAERPEGSVSTLKIQRTQQEDSAVYLCASSLATGVYEQYFGPGTRLTVT.